The entry below describes one T cell receptor (beta chain). These data come from a study of blood T cells in healthy people across ages. The use of a sample-barcoded 5' primer and a J-beta primer mix characterized a second PCR of roughly 6 to 11 cycles. TCRdb reprocessed the 5' RACE reads via MiXCR and lists one record per CDR3 protein. The table records about 930,000 distinct CDR3 sequences, 29% of them present only once. Separately, the same data were catalogued under a study of T cells of mothers and their children.

The sample taken for sequencing was blood. The receptor comes from a woman between 40 and 55 years old in good health.

The CDR3 bases are TGTGCCAGCAGCCTTCGACAGAAGGCTTTCTTT. Amino acid sequence: CASSLRQKAFF. The rearrangement joins TRBV7-2 to TRBJ1-1, with D possibly being TRBD1 (5 bases). Germline V gene sequence: CDR1 SGHTA, CDR2 FQGNSA. This CDR3 contains 11 residues. V was clipped by 5 bases and J by 11 bases, with 12 bases between them.